The 4 T cell receptor beta chains in this list originate from one sample, sequenced in a study of Ad26.COV2.S vaccination and SARS-CoV-2 variants. TCRdb keeps only in-frame clones here, not all; method: immunoSEQ multiplex PCR. Of 350,000 to 400,000 clones detected, roughly nine tenths appear once; the ten largest clones hold 3.5%. Treatment reported: 15 to 20 received Ad26.COV2.S at low or high dose, single or two shots; several received placebo; per-sample allocation not given. Specimens were obtained on day 63 following the first vaccine or placebo injection. The sequencing used peripheral blood, collected in a trial of Ad26.COV2.S vaccine versus placebo. The receptors here all came from a person between 18 and 65 years old who received the Ad26.COV2.S COVID-19 vaccine or a placebo.

This chain links TRBV28 with TRBJ2-5, with D unclear. CDR3 length equals 14 residues. Germline V gene data show CDR1 as MDHEN and CDR2 as SYDVKM. The germline V and J ends were trimmed by 1 base and 5 bases, with 11 bases remaining between them. CDR3 DNA sequence: TGTGCCAGCAGTTTATCCAGGTATCGCGAGACCCAGTACTTC. The encoded protein is CASSLSRYRETQYF.

The rearrangement links TRBV30 to TRBJ2-1, with 9 positions matching TRBD2. The CDR3 totals 14 residues. Germline loops: CDR1 GTSNPN, CDR2 SVGIG (reference sequence). V lost 6 bases to trimming and J lost 10 bases; unmatched junction nucleotides: 13. The CDR3 nucleotides are TGTGCCTGCCATAAACCGACTAGCGGTTTCGAGCAGTTCTTC. Translation gives CACHKPTSGFEQFF. Using reference TRBV30 and TRBJ2-1 for the parts outside the CDR3, the full variable domain is SQTIHQWPATLVQPVGSPLSLECTVEGTSNPNLYWYRQAAGRGLQLLFYSVGIGQISSEVPQNLSASRPQDRQFILSSKKLLLSDSGFYLCACHKPTSGFEQFFGPGTRLTVL.

Remarks on this clone: A much larger clone differs by one base, so this may be a read error. Here the CDR3 DNA reads TGTGCCAGCAGCTTCGACAATGAGCAGTTCTTC. Amino acid sequence: CASSFDNEQFF. The J gene is TRBJ2-1, the V gene TRBV11-3; D uncertain. CDR3 length equals 11 residues. The germline CDR1 and CDR2 sequences are SGHNT and YENEEA. V dropped 3 bases and J dropped 5 bases, with 2 bases sitting between them.

V usage is TRBV2 and J usage is TRBJ2-1, with D perhaps TRBD1 (6 bases). The ends were cut back, 7 bases at V and 0 bases at J, with 10 bases in the middle. Germline values: CDR1 SNHLY, CDR2 FYNNEI. The CDR3 is made up of 14 amino acids. The CDR3 sequence is CASTGQNSYNEQFF. CDR3 nucleotides: TGTGCCAGCACTGGACAGAACTCCTACAATGAGCAGTTCTTC.